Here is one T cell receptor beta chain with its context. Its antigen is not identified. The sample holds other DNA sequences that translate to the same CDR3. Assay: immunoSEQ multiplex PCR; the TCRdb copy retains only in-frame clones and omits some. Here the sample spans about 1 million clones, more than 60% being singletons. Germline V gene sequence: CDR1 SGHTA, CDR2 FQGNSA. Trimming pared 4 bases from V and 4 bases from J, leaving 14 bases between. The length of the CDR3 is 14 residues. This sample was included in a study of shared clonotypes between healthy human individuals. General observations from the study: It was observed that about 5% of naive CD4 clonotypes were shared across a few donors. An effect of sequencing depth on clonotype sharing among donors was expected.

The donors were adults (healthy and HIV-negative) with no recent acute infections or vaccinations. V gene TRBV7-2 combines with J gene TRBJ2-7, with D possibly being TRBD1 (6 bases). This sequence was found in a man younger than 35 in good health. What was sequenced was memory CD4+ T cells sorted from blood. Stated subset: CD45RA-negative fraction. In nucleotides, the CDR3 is TGTGCCAGCAGCTCTGAACAGGGATCGTACGAGCAGTACTTC. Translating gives CASSSEQGSYEQYF. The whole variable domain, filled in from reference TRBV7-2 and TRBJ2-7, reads GAGVSQSPSNKVTEKGKDVELRCDPISGHTALYWYRQSLGQGLEFLIYFQGNSAPDKSGLPSDRFSAERTGGSVSTLTIQRTQQEDSAVYLCASSSEQGSYEQYFGPGTRLTVT.